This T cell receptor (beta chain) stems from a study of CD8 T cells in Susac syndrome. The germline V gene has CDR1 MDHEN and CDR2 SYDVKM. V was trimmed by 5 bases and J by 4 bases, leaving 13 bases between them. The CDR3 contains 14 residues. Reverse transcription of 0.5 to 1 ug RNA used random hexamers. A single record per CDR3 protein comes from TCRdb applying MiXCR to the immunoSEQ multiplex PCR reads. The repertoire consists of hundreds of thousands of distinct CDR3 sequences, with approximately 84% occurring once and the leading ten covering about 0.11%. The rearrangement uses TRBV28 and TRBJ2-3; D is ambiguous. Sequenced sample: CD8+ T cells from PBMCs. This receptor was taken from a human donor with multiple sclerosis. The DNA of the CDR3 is TGTGCCAGCAGTGATCGGCTCCGCGCAGATACGCAGTATTTT. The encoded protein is CASSDRLRADTQYF.